A single sample gave rise to the 17 T cell receptor beta chains below, sequenced in a study of T cells after yellow fever vaccination. TCRdb analysed the 5' RACE reads with MiXCR anew, one entry per CDR3 protein. The top ten clones hold 3% to 3.5% of a sample with about 320,000 distinct CDR3 sequences, approximately 11% of them seen once. The specimen was CD4+ T cells sorted from PBMCs, collected 45 days after the yellow fever booster vaccination. All receptors derive from a man aged 18 to 29 who received the YFV17D yellow fever vaccine.

This clonotype came up a few times. CDR3 protein: CASSLQGGAEAFF. CDR3 DNA: TGTGCCAGCAGTCTACAGGGAGGGGCTGAAGCTTTCTTT. V and J are TRBV6-2 or TRBV6-3 and TRBJ1-1; a possible D gene is TRBD1 (6 bases). CDR3 length: 13 residues. The germline V gene has CDR1 MNHEY and CDR2 SVGEGT. The V and J ends lost 5 bases and 6 bases respectively, with 13 bases between them.

This clonotype was picked up a small number of times. V gene TRBV4-2 combines with J gene TRBJ1-5, with 8 bases identical to TRBD1. V was pared by 0 bases and J by 7 bases, with 8 bases of the junction left unmatched. The CDR3 is made up of 16 amino acids. Germline V gives CDR1 LGHNA, CDR2 YNFKEQ. CDR3 loop: CASSQDGQGAEQPQHF. The CDR3 DNA is TGTGCCAGCAGCCAAGATGGGCAGGGGGCCGAGCAGCCCCAGCATTTT.

The chain uses TRBV5-1 and TRBJ2-7, with TRBD1 matching 12 bases. The germline CDR1 and CDR2 sequences are SGHRS and YFSETQ. The CDR3 totals 15 residues. J lost 9 bases, V lost 0 bases, and 7 bases had no gene match. CDR3 in amino acids: CASSLEGQGATAQYF. The CDR3, as DNA: TGCGCCAGCAGCTTGGAGGGACAGGGGGCGACGGCGCAGTACTTC.

This clonotype was detected ten times or more. The chain links TRBV7-2 to TRBJ2-5, with D possibly being TRBD2 (5 bases). Trimming cost V 8 bases and J 1 base, with 11 bases left between them. From germline, CDR1 is SGHTA and CDR2 FQGNSA. There are 13 residues in the CDR3. CDR3 residues: CASGRGSQETQYF. The CDR3 DNA sequence: TGTGCCAGCGGTCGAGGGTCCCAAGAGACCCAGTACTTC.

This clonotype occurred a few times. The V gene is TRBV29-1, the J gene TRBJ1-2; tentative D call: TRBD1 (5 bases). Trimming stripped 0 bases from V and 8 bases from J, with 19 bases between. In germline, CDR1 is SQVTM, CDR2 ANQGSEA. This CDR3 spans 15 amino acids. DNA of the CDR3: TGCAGCGTTGAAGATCTGGAGGGGACGAGGAACGGCTACACCTTC. Its protein product is CSVEDLEGTRNGYTF.

V usage is TRBV3-1 and J usage is TRBJ1-2; no clear D gene. V lost 2 bases and J 5 bases, leaving 12 bases between the germline ends. This CDR3 is built from 14 residues. Per germline, CDR1 LGHDT and CDR2 YNNKEL (reference sequence). The CDR3 sequence: CASSQPDFQYGYTF. The CDR3 DNA follows: TGTGCCAGCAGCCAACCGGACTTTCAGTATGGCTACACCTTC.

This clonotype was seen many times. The CDR3 DNA follows: TGTGCCAGCACCCTAGCGGACATTCAGTACTTC. Encoded protein: CASTLADIQYF. V and J are TRBV6-5 and TRBJ2-4; 7 bases fit TRBD2. The V segment lost 7 bases and the J segment 8 bases; nucleotides outside the gene matches: 2. Germline V gene lookup returns CDR1 MNHEY and CDR2 SVGAGI. CDR3 length: 11 residues.

This clonotype came up a few times. The V and J genes are TRBV27 and TRBJ1-1, with 7 nucleotides matching TRBD1. Germline CDR1 is MNHEY and CDR2 is SMNVEV (reference sequence). The CDR3 loop spans 17 amino acids. V lost 5 bases, J lost 1 base, and 13 bases stayed unmatched. The CDR3 loop reads CASSTEYRGWENTEAFF. CDR3 nucleotide sequence: TGTGCCAGCAGTACGGAATACAGGGGCTGGGAGAACACTGAAGCTTTCTTT.

This clonotype was seen many times. This chain uses TRBV12-3 or TRBV12-4 with TRBJ2-1; no reliable D call. Trimming shortened V by 1 base and J by 6 bases, and 7 bases separated the two germline ends. The CDR3 spans 13 residues. The CDR3: CASSLGSVNEQFF. For the CDR3, the DNA is TGTGCCAGCAGTTTAGGCTCGGTCAATGAGCAGTTCTTC.

This clonotype has just a few counts. This chain joins TRBV19 and TRBJ1-1; possible D gene TRBD1, 5 bases. Germline assignment: CDR1 LNHDA and CDR2 SQIVND (reference sequence). The CDR3 loop spans 14 amino acids. V shed 3 bases and J shed 1 base, with 9 bases lying between them. The CDR3 DNA reads TGTGCCAGTAGTATTCGACAGACGAACACTGAAGCTTTCTTT. Residues: CASSIRQTNTEAFF.

CDR3 loop: CASSLGIMRRNEKLFF. The CDR3 DNA sequence: TGTGCCAGCAGTTTAGGGATCATGAGGCGAAATGAAAAACTGTTTTTT. This rearrangement joins TRBV12-3 or TRBV12-4 to TRBJ1-4; D is uncertain. V lost 1 base to trimming and J lost 5 bases, with 14 bases between them. The CDR3 covers 16 residues.

This clonotype was counted at least ten times. This chain joins TRBV30 and TRBJ1-1, with 8 nucleotides matching TRBD1. The V gene end was trimmed by 4 bases and the J gene end by 2 bases; junction bases not matched to a gene: 3. CDR3 length equals 13 residues. The germline gives CDR1 GTSNPN, CDR2 SVGIG (reference sequence). CDR3 loop: CAWIGQGNTEAFF. The CDR3 DNA follows: TGTGCCTGGATAGGACAGGGTAACACTGAAGCTTTCTTT. The variable domain in full, with the rest retrieved from reference TRBV30 and TRBJ1-1, is SQTIHQWPATLVQPVGSPLSLECTVEGTSNPNLYWYRQAAGRGLQLLFYSVGIGQISSEVPQNLSASRPQDRQFILSSKKLLLSDSGFYLCAWIGQGNTEAFFGQGTRLTVV.

The rearrangement joins TRBV12-3 or TRBV12-4 to TRBJ2-1; no clear D. This CDR3 spans 15 amino acids. V was trimmed by 2 bases and J by 3 bases, leaving 11 bases between them. The CDR3 coding sequence is TGTGCCAGCAGTTTACGACTGGTGGGCTACAATGAGCAGTTCTTC. Amino acid sequence: CASSLRLVGYNEQFF.

This clonotype was seen only a few times. V is TRBV6-2 or TRBV6-3 and J is TRBJ1-1; 8 bases are shared with TRBD1. CDR1 and CDR2 from the germline V gene are MNHEY and SVGEGT. This CDR3 is 15 amino acids long. The ends lost 0 bases at V and 4 bases at J; junction bases unmatched: 4. The chain's CDR3 is CASSYSRGLSTEAFF. DNA for the CDR3: TGTGCCAGCAGTTACTCCAGGGGGCTGAGCACTGAAGCTTTCTTT.

This chain uses TRBV10-3 with TRBJ2-2; the D gene is possibly TRBD1 (6 bases). Looked up from germline, CDR1 is ENHRY and CDR2 is SYGVKD. The CDR3 is 13 residues long. The CDR3 nucleotides are TGTGTCACTGAAACAGGGCAAACCGGGGAGCTGTTTTTT. Amino acid sequence: CVTETGQTGELFF.

The chain links TRBV29-1 to TRBJ2-1; TRBD1 matches 7 bases. CDR3 length: 14 residues. Trimming removed 7 bases from V and 0 bases from J; junction bases left unmatched: 6. CDR1 SQVTM and CDR2 ANQGSEA come from the germline V gene. The CDR3 DNA is TGCAGCGCTGAGGACAGGAGCTCCTACAATGAGCAGTTCTTC. This codes for CSAEDRSSYNEQFF.

The chain employs TRBV7-2 and TRBJ1-4; D is possibly TRBD1 (6 bases). The CDR3 spans 15 residues. V was pared by 3 bases and J by 4 bases, with 12 bases between. CDR1 and CDR2 from the germline V gene are SGHTA and FQGNSA. The CDR3: CASSLADRVNEKLFF. The CDR3 nucleotides read TGTGCCAGCAGCTTGGCGGACAGAGTTAATGAAAAACTGTTTTTT.